The following is a TCR beta chain sequence with its context. Its cognate antigen is unknown. V lost 2 bases to trimming and J lost 0 bases; unmatched junction nucleotides: 7. This CDR3 is 18 amino acids long. Germline V gene sequence: CDR1 MNHEY, CDR2 SVGEGT. Sample-barcoded 5' priming and a J-beta primer mix drove a second PCR of roughly 6 to 12 cycles. TCRdb recomputed calls from the 5' RACE reads with MiXCR, one row per CDR3 protein. The repertoire holds about a million distinct CDR3 sequences, with 35% to 40% as singletons. The sample originates from a study of blood T cells in healthy people across ages. Overall study findings and caveats: Roughly linear age-related decline in beta diversity appeared, significant by age about 40.

At least 5 micrograms of total RNA were extracted per sample. The chain uses TRBV6-2 or TRBV6-3 and TRBJ2-3, with TRBD2 identical over 11 bases. Specimen: blood. This clonotype was sampled from a man between 18 and 29 years old in good health. CDR3 DNA: TGTGCCAGCAGTTACGACGCTAGCGGGGGGACTAGCACAGATACGCAGTATTTT. Encoded protein: CASSYDASGGTSTDTQYF.